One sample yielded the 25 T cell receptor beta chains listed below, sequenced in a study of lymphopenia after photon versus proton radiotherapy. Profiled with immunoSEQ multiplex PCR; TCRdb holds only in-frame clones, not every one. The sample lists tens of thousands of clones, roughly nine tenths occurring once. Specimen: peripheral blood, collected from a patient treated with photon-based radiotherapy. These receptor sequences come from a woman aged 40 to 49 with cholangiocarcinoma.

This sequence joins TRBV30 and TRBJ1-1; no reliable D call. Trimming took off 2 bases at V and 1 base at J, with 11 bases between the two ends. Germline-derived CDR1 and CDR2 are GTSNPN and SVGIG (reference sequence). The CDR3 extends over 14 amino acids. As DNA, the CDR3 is TGTGCCTGGAGTCCGGTATGGCAGAACACTGAAGCTTTCTTT. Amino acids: CAWSPVWQNTEAFF.

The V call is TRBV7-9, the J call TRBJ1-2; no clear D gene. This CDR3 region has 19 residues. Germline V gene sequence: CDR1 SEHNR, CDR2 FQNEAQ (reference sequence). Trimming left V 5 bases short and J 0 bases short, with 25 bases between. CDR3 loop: CASSAAWVGVFPPNYGYTF. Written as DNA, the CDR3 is TGTGCCAGCAGCGCCGCGTGGGTCGGGGTCTTTCCTCCTAACTATGGCTACACCTTC.

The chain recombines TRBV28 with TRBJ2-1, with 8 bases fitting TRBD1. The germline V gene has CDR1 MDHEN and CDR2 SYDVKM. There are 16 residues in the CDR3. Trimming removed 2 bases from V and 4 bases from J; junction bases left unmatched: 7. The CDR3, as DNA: TGTGCCAGCAGTTTAACCCCCGGACAGGGATACAATGAGCAGTTCTTC. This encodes CASSLTPGQGYNEQFF.

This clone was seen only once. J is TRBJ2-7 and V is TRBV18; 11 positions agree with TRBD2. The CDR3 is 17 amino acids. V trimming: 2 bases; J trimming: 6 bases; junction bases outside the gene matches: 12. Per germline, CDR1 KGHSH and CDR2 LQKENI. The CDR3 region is CASSPYMLAGGPGEQYF. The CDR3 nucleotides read TGTGCCAGCTCACCATATATGTTAGCGGGAGGGCCGGGCGAGCAGTACTTC.

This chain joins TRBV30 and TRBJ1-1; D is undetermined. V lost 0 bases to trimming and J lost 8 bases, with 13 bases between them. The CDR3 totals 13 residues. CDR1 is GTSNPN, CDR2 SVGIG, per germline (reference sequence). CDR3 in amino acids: CAWSVPGILEAFF. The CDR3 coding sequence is TGTGCCTGGAGTGTACCTGGCATCCTCGAAGCTTTCTTT.

DNA of the CDR3: TGTGCCAGCAGTTTATCACTCCCATACAACGATGAGCAGTTCTTC. Protein: CASSLSLPYNDEQFF. This rearrangement joins TRBV27 to TRBJ2-1; D ambiguous. Deletions cut 0 bases from V and 8 bases from J, with 14 bases between. The length of the CDR3 is 15 residues. Germline-derived CDR1 and CDR2 are MNHEY and SMNVEV (reference sequence).

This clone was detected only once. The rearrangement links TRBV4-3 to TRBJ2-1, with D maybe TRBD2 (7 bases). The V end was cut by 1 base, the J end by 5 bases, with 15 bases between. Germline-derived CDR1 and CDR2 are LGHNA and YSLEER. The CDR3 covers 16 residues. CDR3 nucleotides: TGCGCCAGCAGCCAAGGGACGGGGGGCTTTGACAATGAGCAGTTCTTC. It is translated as CASSQGTGGFDNEQFF.

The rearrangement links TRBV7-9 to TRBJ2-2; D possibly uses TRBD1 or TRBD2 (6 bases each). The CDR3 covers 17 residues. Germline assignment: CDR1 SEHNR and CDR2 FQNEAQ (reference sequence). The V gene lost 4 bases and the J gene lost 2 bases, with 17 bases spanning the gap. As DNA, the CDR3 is TGTGCCAGCAGCTCACTAGCCGGGACACTCAACACCGGGGAGCTGTTTTTT. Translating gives CASSSLAGTLNTGELFF. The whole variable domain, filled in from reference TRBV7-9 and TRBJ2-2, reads DTGVSQNPRHKITKRGQNVTFRCDPISEHNRLYWYRQTLGQGPEFLTYFQNEAQLEKSRLLSDRFSAERPKGSFSTLEIQRTEQGDSAMYLCASSSLAGTLNTGELFFGEGSRLTVL.

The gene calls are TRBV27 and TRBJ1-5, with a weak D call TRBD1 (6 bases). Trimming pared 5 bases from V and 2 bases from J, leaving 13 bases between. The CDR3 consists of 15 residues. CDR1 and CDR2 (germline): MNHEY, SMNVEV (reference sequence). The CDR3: CASSLQGPGNQPQHF. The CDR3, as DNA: TGTGCCAGCAGTCTACAGGGTCCGGGCAATCAGCCCCAGCATTTT.

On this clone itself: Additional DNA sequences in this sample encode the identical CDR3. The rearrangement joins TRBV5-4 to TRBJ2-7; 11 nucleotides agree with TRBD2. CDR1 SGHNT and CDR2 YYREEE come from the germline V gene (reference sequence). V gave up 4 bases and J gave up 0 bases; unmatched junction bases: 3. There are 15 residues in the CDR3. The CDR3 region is CASSPTSGSSYEQYF. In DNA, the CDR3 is TGTGCCAGCAGCCCAACTAGCGGGAGCTCCTACGAGCAGTACTTC.

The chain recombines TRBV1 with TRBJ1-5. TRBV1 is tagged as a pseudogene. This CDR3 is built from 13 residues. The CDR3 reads CTSTAQGGQPQHF. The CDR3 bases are TGCACCAGCACCGCGCAGGGGGGGCAGCCCCAGCATTTT.

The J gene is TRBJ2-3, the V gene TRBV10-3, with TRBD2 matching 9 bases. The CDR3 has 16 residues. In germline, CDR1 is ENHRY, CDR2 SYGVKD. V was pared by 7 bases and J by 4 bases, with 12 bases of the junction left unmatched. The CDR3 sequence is CAITPSGGRAADTQYF. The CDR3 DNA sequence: TGTGCCATCACGCCCTCTGGCGGGAGGGCCGCAGATACGCAGTATTTT.

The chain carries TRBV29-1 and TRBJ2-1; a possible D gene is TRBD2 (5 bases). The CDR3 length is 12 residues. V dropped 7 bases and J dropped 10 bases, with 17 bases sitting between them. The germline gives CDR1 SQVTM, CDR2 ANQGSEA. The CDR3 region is CSAKPREMEQFF. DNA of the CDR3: TGCAGCGCCAAGCCGAGGGAAATGGAGCAGTTCTTC.

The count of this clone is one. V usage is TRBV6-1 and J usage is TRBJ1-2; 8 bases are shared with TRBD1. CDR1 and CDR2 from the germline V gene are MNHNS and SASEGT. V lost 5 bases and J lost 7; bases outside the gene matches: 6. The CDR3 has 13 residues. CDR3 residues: CASSPDRGSGYTF. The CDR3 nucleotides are TGTGCCAGCAGTCCCGACAGGGGTAGTGGCTACACCTTC.

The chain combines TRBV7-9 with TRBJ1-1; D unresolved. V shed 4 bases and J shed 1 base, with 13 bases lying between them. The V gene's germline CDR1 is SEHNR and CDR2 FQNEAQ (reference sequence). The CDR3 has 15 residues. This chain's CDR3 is CASSSEGDTNTEAFF. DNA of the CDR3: TGTGCCAGCAGCTCCGAGGGCGACACGAACACTGAAGCTTTCTTT.

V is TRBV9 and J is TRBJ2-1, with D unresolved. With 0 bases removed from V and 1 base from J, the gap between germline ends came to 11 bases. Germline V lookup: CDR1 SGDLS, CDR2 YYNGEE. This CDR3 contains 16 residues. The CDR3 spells CASSVELSRSYNEQFF. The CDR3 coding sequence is TGTGCCAGCAGCGTAGAGTTGAGCAGGTCCTACAATGAGCAGTTCTTC.

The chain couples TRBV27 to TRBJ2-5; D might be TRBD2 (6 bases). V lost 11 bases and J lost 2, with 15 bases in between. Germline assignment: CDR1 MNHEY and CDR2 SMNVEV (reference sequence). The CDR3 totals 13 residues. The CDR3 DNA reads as TGTGCCTCCGGGGGTTCCGGACAAGAGACCCAGTACTTC. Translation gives CASGGSGQETQYF.

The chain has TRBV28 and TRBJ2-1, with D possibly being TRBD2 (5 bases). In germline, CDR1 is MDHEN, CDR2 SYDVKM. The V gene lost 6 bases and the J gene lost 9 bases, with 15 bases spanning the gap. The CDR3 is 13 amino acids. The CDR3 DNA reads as TGTGCCAGCAGAGATCCACGAAGCGGTGAGCAGTTCTTC. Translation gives CASRDPRSGEQFF. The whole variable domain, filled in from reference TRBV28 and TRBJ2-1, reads DVKVTQSSRYLVKRTGEKVFLECVQDMDHENMFWYRQDPGLGLRLIYFSYDVKMKEKGDIPEGYSVSREKKERFSLILESASTNQTSMYLCASRDPRSGEQFFGPGTRLTVL.

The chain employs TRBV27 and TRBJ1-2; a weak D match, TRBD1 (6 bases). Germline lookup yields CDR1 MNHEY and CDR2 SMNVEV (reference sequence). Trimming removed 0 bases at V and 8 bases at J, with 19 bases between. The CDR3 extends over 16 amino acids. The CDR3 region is CASSLSPHQGLLGYTF. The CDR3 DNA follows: TGTGCCAGCAGTTTATCCCCTCACCAGGGGTTATTAGGCTACACCTTC.

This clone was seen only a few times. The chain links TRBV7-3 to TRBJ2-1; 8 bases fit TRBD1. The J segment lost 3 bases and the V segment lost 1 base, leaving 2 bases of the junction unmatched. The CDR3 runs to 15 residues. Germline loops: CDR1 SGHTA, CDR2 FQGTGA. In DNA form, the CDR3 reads TGTGCCAGCAGCTTAAGAGACAGGGGCTACAATGAGCAGTTCTTC. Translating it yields CASSLRDRGYNEQFF.

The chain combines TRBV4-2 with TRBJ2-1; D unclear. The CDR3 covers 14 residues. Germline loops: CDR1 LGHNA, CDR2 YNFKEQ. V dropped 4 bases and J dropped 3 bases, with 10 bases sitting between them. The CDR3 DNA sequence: TGTGCCAGCAGCCCCACCCCCGGCTACAATGAGCAGTTCTTC. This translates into CASSPTPGYNEQFF.

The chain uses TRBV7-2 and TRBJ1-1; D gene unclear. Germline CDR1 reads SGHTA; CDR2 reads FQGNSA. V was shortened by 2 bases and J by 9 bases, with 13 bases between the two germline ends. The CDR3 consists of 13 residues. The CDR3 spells CASSLSQIGKAFF. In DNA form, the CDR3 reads TGTGCCAGCAGCTTATCCCAAATAGGGAAAGCTTTCTTT.

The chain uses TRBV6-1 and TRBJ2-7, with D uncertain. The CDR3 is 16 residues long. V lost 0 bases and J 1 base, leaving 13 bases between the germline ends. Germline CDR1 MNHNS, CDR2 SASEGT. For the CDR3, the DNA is TGTGCCAGCAGTGAAGCCAGGCGGCGTCATTCCTACGAGCAGTACTTC. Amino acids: CASSEARRRHSYEQYF.

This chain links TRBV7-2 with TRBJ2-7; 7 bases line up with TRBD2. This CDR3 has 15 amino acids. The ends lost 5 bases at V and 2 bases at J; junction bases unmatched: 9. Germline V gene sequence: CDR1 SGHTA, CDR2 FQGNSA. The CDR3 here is CASSLTGTTTYEQYF. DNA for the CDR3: TGTGCCAGCAGCCTCACCGGGACTACAACCTACGAGCAGTACTTC.

The CDR3 DNA sequence: TGTGCCAGCAGTTACGCCACGACTAGCGCCCAAGAGACCCAGTACTTC. Translating gives CASSYATTSAQETQYF. V and J are TRBV6-5 and TRBJ2-5; 8 nucleotides agree with TRBD2. Germline-derived CDR1 and CDR2 are MNHEY and SVGAGI. CDR3 length equals 16 residues. With 2 bases clipped from V and 1 base from J, the junction kept 6 bases outside the gene matches.